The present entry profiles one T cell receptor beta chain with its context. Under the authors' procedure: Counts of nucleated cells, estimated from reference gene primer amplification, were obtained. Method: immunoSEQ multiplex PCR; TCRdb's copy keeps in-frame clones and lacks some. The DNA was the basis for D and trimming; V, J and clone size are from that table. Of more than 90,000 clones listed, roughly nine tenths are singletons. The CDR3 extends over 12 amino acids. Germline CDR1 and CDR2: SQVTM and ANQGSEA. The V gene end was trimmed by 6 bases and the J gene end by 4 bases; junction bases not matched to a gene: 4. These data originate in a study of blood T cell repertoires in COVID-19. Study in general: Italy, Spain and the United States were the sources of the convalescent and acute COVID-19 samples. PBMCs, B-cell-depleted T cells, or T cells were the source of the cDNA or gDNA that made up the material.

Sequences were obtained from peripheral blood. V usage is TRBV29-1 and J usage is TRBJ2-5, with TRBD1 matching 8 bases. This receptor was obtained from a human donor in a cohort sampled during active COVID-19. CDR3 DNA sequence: TGCAGCGTAAGGACAGGGAGAGAGACCCAGTACTTC. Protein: CSVRTGRETQYF.